This record concerns one TCR beta chain sequence. The study drew participants aged roughly 18 to 95 years from around 24 US areas. Participant-given clinical history determined each cohort assignment. The study counted Cohort 3 donors as recovered given two negative PCRs, clearance, or symptom resolution. Produced via immunoSEQ multiplex PCR; TCRdb's table is partial and in-frame only. The sample lists some 200,000 clones, approximately 86% occurring once. This sample is part of a study of blood T cell repertoires in COVID-19. In the study overall: Sample material is recorded as cDNA or gDNA derived from T cells, B-cell-depleted T cells, or PBMCs.

With 4 bases removed from V and 7 bases from J, the gap between germline ends came to 7 bases. The CDR3 covers 11 residues. Germline V CDR1 and CDR2: LNHDA, SQIVND (reference sequence). The V call is TRBV19, the J call TRBJ1-2, with no clear D. The origin of this receptor is a woman aged 25-40 years who had recovered from COVID-19. Sequenced sample: PBMCs or T cells enriched from blood (not recorded which). The CDR3 coding sequence is TGTGCCAGTAGTAGTGGAGGTGGCTACACCTTC. It is translated as CASSSGGGYTF. The entire variable domain, with the rest obtained from reference TRBV19 and TRBJ1-2, is as follows: DGGITQSPKYLFRKEGQNVTLSCEQNLNHDAMYWYRQDPGQGLRLIYYSQIVNDFQKGDIAEGYSVSREKKESFPLTVTSAQKNPTAFYLCASSSGGGYTFGSGTRLTVV.